A selection of T cell receptor beta chains follows, all from one sample in a study of human T cells and chemical hapten exposure. Each CDR3 protein gets one entry after TCRdb re-called the RACE reads with MiXCR. Of about 130,000 distinct CDR3 sequences listed, approximately 9% were seen once; the top ten hold approximately 1.6%. Input material: whole blood. These receptors were taken from a male donor in good health. Some clones in this sample may be carry-over from other donors' samples. Each CDR3 is given with its conserved first and last residue. A D gene is named only where the DNA matches it firmly. Size is omitted from some rows. Given values are once, few, many or a class for expanded clones.

CDR3 protein: CSARDLTSGGDYNEQFF
CDR3 DNA: TGCAGTGCTAGAGATTTAACTAGCGGGGGGGACTACAATGAGCAGTTCTTC
V gene: TRBV20-1
D gene: TRBD2
clone size: NA
J gene: TRBJ2-1

CDR3 protein: CASSRGVTLFEQYF
CDR3 DNA: TGTGCCAGCAGTAGAGGGGTTACTCTCTTCGAGCAGTACTTC
V gene: TRBV6-2/TRBV6-3
D gene: NA
clone size: many
J gene: TRBJ2-7

CDR3 protein: CSGFGPSTTEAFF
CDR3 DNA: TGCAGCGGGTTTGGGCCATCAACAACTGAAGCTTTCTTT
V gene: TRBV29-1
D gene: NA
clone size: few
J gene: TRBJ1-1

CDR3 protein: CSVDSAHPTTNEKLFF
CDR3 DNA: TGCAGCGTTGACTCGGCGCATCCAACAACTAATGAAAAACTGTTTTTT
V gene: TRBV29-1
D gene: NA
clone size: few
J gene: TRBJ1-4

CDR3 protein: CSVEAGLENTEAFF
CDR3 DNA: TGCAGCGTTGAAGCCGGATTGGAGAACACTGAAGCTTTCTTT
V gene: TRBV29-1
D gene: NA
clone size: few
J gene: TRBJ1-1

CDR3 protein: CSAGSSNQPQHF
CDR3 DNA: TGCAGTGCTGGGTCCTCCAATCAGCCCCAGCATTTT
V gene: TRBV20-1
D gene: NA
clone size: many
J gene: TRBJ1-5

CDR3 protein: CASSLALDRAQETQYF
CDR3 DNA: TGTGCCAGCAGCTTGGCCTTGGACAGGGCCCAAGAGACCCAGTACTTC
V gene: TRBV5-4
D gene: TRBD1
clone size: many
J gene: TRBJ2-5

CDR3 protein: CASRPNPGQGTYEQYF
CDR3 DNA: TGTGCCAGCAGACCAAATCCCGGACAGGGGACTTACGAGCAGTACTTC
V gene: TRBV6-2/TRBV6-3
D gene: TRBD1
clone size: few
J gene: TRBJ2-7

CDR3 protein: CSARGGSRGQGQPYEQYF
CDR3 DNA: TGCAGTGCTAGGGGAGGCAGCAGGGGACAGGGGCAGCCCTACGAGCAGTACTTC
V gene: TRBV20-1
D gene: TRBD1
clone size: few
J gene: TRBJ2-7

CDR3 protein: CSASSPGGQGLDEQFF
CDR3 DNA: TGCAGTGCTAGTAGCCCCGGGGGACAGGGACTAGATGAGCAGTTCTTC
V gene: TRBV20-1
D gene: NA
clone size: NA
J gene: TRBJ2-1

CDR3 protein: CSVVGTRHDGYTF
CDR3 DNA: TGCAGCGTTGTGGGGACACGTCACGATGGCTACACCTTC
V gene: TRBV29-1
D gene: NA
clone size: NA
J gene: TRBJ1-2

CDR3 protein: CASSYRDSEAFF
CDR3 DNA: TGTGCCAGCAGTTACCGGGACAGTGAAGCTTTCTTT
V gene: TRBV6-6
D gene: TRBD1
clone size: many
J gene: TRBJ1-1

CDR3 protein: CASSFDPRTDRRGEQYF
CDR3 DNA: TGTGCCAGCAGTTTCGATCCACGGACAGATCGGAGAGGCGAGCAGTACTTC
V gene: TRBV11-2
D gene: NA
clone size: few
J gene: TRBJ2-7

CDR3 protein: CSARDGAGATYNEQFF
CDR3 DNA: TGCAGTGCTAGAGATGGGGCGGGGGCCACCTACAATGAGCAGTTCTTC
V gene: TRBV20-1
D gene: NA
clone size: many
J gene: TRBJ2-1

CDR3 protein: CASRNGQGDTGELFF
CDR3 DNA: TGCGCCAGCAGAAATGGGCAGGGGGACACCGGGGAGCTGTTTTTT
V gene: TRBV5-1
D gene: TRBD1
clone size: few
J gene: TRBJ2-2

CDR3 protein: CASSFSGTANYGYTF
CDR3 DNA: TGTGCCAGCAGCTTCTCCGGGACGGCTAACTATGGCTACACCTTC
V gene: TRBV7-8
D gene: NA
clone size: NA
J gene: TRBJ1-2

CDR3 protein: CSGAPGTGRGDTQYF
CDR3 DNA: TGCAGCGGCGCCCCCGGGACAGGGCGAGGAGATACGCAGTATTTT
V gene: TRBV29-1
D gene: TRBD1
clone size: NA
J gene: TRBJ2-3

CDR3 protein: CASSEGEAGELFF
CDR3 DNA: TGTGCCAGCAGTGAGGGGGAGGCCGGGGAGCTGTTTTTT
V gene: TRBV6-1
D gene: NA
clone size: NA
J gene: TRBJ2-2

CDR3 protein: CASSLDSGTYNEQFF
CDR3 DNA: TGTGCCAGCAGCTTGGATAGCGGGACCTACAATGAGCAGTTCTTC
V gene: TRBV5-4
D gene: TRBD2
clone size: NA
J gene: TRBJ2-1

CDR3 protein: CASSKLAGTTYNEQFF
CDR3 DNA: TGTGCCAGCAGCAAACTAGCCGGGACTACCTACAATGAGCAGTTCTTC
V gene: TRBV7-2
D gene: TRBD2
clone size: many
J gene: TRBJ2-1

CDR3 protein: CASSLSTGSQETQYF
CDR3 DNA: TGCGCCAGCAGCTTATCGACAGGTTCCCAAGAGACCCAGTACTTC
V gene: TRBV5-1
D gene: NA
clone size: many
J gene: TRBJ2-5

CDR3 protein: CASSWEDSYNEQFF
CDR3 DNA: TGTGCCAGCAGCTGGGAGGATTCCTACAATGAGCAGTTCTTC
V gene: TRBV7-2
D gene: NA
clone size: few
J gene: TRBJ2-1

CDR3 protein: CATSRDRLAGGETQYF
CDR3 DNA: TGTGCCACCAGCAGAGATCGTCTAGCGGGAGGGGAGACCCAGTACTTC
V gene: TRBV15
D gene: TRBD2
clone size: NA
J gene: TRBJ2-5

CDR3 protein: CASTRERSYEQYF
CDR3 DNA: TGTGCCAGCACCCGGGAGCGGTCATACGAGCAGTACTTC
V gene: TRBV7-8
D gene: NA
clone size: few
J gene: TRBJ2-7

CDR3 protein: CASRPSGTSTDTQYF
CDR3 DNA: TGTGCCAGCCGACCTAGCGGGACTAGCACAGATACGCAGTATTTT
V gene: TRBV2
D gene: TRBD2
clone size: few
J gene: TRBJ2-3

CDR3 protein: CASSPARGTDTQYF
CDR3 DNA: TGTGCCAGCAGTCCGGCCCGGGGCACAGATACGCAGTATTTT
V gene: TRBV28
D gene: NA
clone size: NA
J gene: TRBJ2-3

CDR3 protein: CSASGRDYGYTF
CDR3 DNA: TGCAGTGCTAGTGGGCGAGACTATGGCTACACCTTC
V gene: TRBV20-1
D gene: NA
clone size: NA
J gene: TRBJ1-2

CDR3 protein: CSAASTDDYGYTF
CDR3 DNA: TGCAGTGCTGCATCGACTGATGACTATGGCTACACCTTC
V gene: TRBV20-1
D gene: NA
clone size: many
J gene: TRBJ1-2

CDR3 protein: CASSYMGTGELFF
CDR3 DNA: TGTGCCAGCAGTTACATGGGGACCGGGGAGCTGTTTTTT
V gene: TRBV6-2/TRBV6-3
D gene: NA
clone size: many
J gene: TRBJ2-2

CDR3 protein: CASSPRESWWTEAFF
CDR3 DNA: TGTGCCAGCAGCCCCCGCGAATCGTGGTGGACTGAAGCTTTCTTT
V gene: TRBV11-2
D gene: NA
clone size: few
J gene: TRBJ1-1

CDR3 protein: CASSWGSGTDTDTQYF
CDR3 DNA: TGTGCCAGCAGTTGGGGCTCCGGGACGGACACAGATACGCAGTATTTT
V gene: TRBV27
D gene: NA
clone size: NA
J gene: TRBJ2-3

CDR3 protein: CATSDSSGTSSYNEQFF
CDR3 DNA: TGTGCCACCAGTGATTCGAGCGGGACCAGCTCCTACAATGAGCAGTTCTTC
V gene: TRBV24-1
D gene: TRBD2
clone size: few
J gene: TRBJ2-1

CDR3 protein: CARGGVQQFF
CDR3 DNA: TGTGCAAGGGGGGGGGTTCAGCAGTTCTTC
V gene: TRBV6-6
D gene: NA
clone size: few
J gene: TRBJ2-1

CDR3 protein: CASSFNCGRGSYNEQFF
CDR3 DNA: TGCGCCAGCAGTTTCAATTGTGGGAGGGGATCCTACAATGAGCAGTTCTTC
V gene: TRBV23-1
D gene: TRBD2
clone size: few
J gene: TRBJ2-1

CDR3 protein: CASSKGQGARPSTDTQYF
CDR3 DNA: TGTGCCAGCAGCAAGGGACAGGGGGCAAGACCTAGCACAGATACGCAGTATTTT
V gene: TRBV7-9
D gene: TRBD1
clone size: many
J gene: TRBJ2-3

CDR3 protein: CASSQITGGDEKLFF
CDR3 DNA: TGTGCCAGCAGCCAGATTACAGGGGGTGATGAAAAACTGTTTTTT
V gene: TRBV14
D gene: TRBD1
clone size: NA
J gene: TRBJ1-4

CDR3 protein: CSARDPPTGTDPGWNTEAFF
CDR3 DNA: TGCAGTGCTAGAGATCCACCGACCGGGACAGATCCTGGATGGAACACTGAAGCTTTCTTT
V gene: TRBV20-1
D gene: TRBD1
clone size: many
J gene: TRBJ1-1

CDR3 protein: CASSYRDRPMNTEAFF
CDR3 DNA: TGTGCCAGCAGTTACCGGGACAGACCAATGAACACTGAAGCTTTCTTT
V gene: TRBV6-5
D gene: TRBD1
clone size: NA
J gene: TRBJ1-1

CDR3 protein: CASSSHRAQYF
CDR3 DNA: TGTGCCAGCAGCTCCCATAGGGCGCAGTATTTT
V gene: TRBV7-2
D gene: NA
clone size: NA
J gene: TRBJ2-3